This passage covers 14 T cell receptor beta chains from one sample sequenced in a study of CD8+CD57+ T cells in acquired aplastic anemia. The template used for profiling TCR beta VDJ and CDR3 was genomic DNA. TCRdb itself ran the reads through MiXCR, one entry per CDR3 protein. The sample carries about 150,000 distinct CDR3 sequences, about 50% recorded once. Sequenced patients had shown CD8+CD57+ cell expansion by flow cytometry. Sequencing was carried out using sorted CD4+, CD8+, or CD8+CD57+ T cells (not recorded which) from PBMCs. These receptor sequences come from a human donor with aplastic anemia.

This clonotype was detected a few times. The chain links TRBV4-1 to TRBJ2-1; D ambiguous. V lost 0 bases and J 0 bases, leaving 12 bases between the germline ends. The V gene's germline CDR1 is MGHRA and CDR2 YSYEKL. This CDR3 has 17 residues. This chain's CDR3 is CASSQDTSMSSYNEQFF. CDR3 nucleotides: TGCGCCAGCAGCCAAGATACGTCTATGAGCTCCTACAATGAGCAGTTCTTC.

The CDR3 region is CASSLMGDAQPQHF. CDR3 DNA: TGCGCCAGCAGCTTGATGGGGGACGCTCAGCCCCAGCATTTT. V is TRBV5-1 and J is TRBJ1-5, with a tentative D call TRBD1 (5 bases). The CDR3 totals 14 residues. Germline-derived CDR1 and CDR2 are SGHRS and YFSETQ. The V gene lost 1 base and the J gene lost 6 bases, with 11 bases spanning the gap.

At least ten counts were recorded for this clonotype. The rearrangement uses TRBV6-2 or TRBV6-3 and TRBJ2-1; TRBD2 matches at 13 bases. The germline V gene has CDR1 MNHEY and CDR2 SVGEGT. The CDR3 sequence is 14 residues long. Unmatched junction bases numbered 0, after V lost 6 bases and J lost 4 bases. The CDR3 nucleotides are TGTGCCAGCAGACTAGCGGGGGGGTACAATGAGCAGTTCTTC. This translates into CASRLAGGYNEQFF.

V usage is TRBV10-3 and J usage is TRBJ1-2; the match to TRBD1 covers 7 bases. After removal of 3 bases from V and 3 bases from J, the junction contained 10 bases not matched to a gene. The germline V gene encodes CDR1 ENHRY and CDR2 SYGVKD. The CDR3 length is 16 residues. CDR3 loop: CAISETSQQGYYGYTF. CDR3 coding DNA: TGTGCCATCAGTGAAACCAGCCAACAGGGGTACTATGGCTACACCTTC.

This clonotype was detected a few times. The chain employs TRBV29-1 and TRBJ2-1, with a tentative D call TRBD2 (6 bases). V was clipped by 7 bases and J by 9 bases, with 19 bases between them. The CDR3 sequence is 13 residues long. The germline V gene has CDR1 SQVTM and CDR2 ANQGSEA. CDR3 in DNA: TGCAGCGCCGGGACTCCTCCTGGAGGTGAGCAGTTCTTC. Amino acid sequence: CSAGTPPGGEQFF.

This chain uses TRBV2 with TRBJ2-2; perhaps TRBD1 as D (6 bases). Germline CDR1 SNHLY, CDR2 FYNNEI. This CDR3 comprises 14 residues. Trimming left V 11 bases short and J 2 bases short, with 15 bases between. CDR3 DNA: TGTGCCGGAGTGGCAGGGGCTAACACCGGGGAGCTGTTTTTT. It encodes CAGVAGANTGELFF.

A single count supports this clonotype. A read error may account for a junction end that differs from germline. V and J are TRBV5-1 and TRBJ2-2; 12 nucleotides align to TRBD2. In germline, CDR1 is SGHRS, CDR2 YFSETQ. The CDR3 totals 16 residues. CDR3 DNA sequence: TGCGCCAGCAGTCCCGGACTAGCGGGGAACACCGGGGAGCTGCTTTTT. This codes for CASSPGLAGNTGELLF. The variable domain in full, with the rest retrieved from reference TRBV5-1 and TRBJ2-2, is KAGVTQTPRYLIKTRGQQVTLSCSPISGHRSVSWYQQTPGQGLQFLFEYFSETQRNKGNFPGRFSGRQFSNSRSEMNVSTLELGDSALYLCASSPGLAGNTGELLFGEGSRLTVL.

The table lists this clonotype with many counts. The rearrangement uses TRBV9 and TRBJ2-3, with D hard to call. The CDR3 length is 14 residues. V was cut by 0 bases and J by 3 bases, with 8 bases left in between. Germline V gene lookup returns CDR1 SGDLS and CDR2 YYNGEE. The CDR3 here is CASSVAKNTDTQYF. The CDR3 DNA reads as TGTGCCAGCAGCGTAGCGAAGAATACAGATACGCAGTATTTT.

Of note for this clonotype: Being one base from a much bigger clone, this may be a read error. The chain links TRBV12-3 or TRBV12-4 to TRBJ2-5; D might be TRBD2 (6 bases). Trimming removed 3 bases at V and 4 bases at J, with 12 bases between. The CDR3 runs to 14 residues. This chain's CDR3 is CASSFGGFGETQYF. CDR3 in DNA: TGTGCCAGCAGTTTTGGGGGGTTCGGAGAGACCCAGTACTTC.

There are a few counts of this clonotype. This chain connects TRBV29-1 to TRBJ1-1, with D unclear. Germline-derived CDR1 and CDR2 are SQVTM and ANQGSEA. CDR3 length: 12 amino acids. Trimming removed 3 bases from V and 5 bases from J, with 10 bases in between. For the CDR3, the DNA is TGCAGCGTTGACGTATCGAATACTGAAGCTTTCTTT. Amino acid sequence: CSVDVSNTEAFF.

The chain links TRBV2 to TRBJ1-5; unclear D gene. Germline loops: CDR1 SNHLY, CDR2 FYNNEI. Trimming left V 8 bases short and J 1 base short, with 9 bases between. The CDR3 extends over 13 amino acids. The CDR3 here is CASLKESNQPQHF. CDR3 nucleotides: TGTGCCAGCCTGAAGGAGAGCAATCAGCCCCAGCATTTT.

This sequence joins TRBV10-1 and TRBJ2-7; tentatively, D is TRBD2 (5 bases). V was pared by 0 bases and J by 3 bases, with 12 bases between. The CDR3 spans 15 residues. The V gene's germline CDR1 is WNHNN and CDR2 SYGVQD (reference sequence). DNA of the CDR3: TGCGCCAGCAGTGAGTCGAGGGTGCGGCACTACGAGCAGTACTTC. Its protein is CASSESRVRHYEQYF.

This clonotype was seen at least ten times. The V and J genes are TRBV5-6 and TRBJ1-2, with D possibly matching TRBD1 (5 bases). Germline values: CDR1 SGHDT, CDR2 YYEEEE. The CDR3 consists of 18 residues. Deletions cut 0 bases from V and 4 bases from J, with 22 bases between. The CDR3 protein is CASSLATGGRISRYGYTF. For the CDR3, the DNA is TGTGCCAGCAGCTTGGCCACAGGCGGACGGATATCTCGCTATGGCTACACCTTC.

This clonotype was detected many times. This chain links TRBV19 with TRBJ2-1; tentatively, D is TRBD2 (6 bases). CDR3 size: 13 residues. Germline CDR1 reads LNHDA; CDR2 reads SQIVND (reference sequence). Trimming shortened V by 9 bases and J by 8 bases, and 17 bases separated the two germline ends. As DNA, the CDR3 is TGTGCCAGCAGCCCGGAGGGTAACGATGAGCAGTTCTTC. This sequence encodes CASSPEGNDEQFF.